The rows below give T cell receptor beta chains drawn from one sample of a study of cytomegalovirus exposure and HLA in healthy donors. Sequencing used immunoSEQ multiplex PCR; TCRdb keeps in-frame clones, though not all of them. The sample carries roughly 200,000 clones, less than 85% recorded once. The sequenced sample was PBMCs. The source of these receptors is a man aged 40-55 years in good health and CMV-seronegative. Each CDR3 is given with its conserved first and last residue. A D gene is named only where the DNA matches it firmly. Clone size is stated in some rows and not others, as once, few, many or a class when expanded.

NA	TRBJ2-5	TRBD1	TRBV2	CASTSWDRTYQETQYF	TGTGCCAGCACATCTTGGGACAGGACTTACCAAGAGACCCAGTACTTC
NA	TRBJ2-5	NA	TRBV5-5	CASSFEERKAQYF	TGTGCCAGCAGCTTCGAAGAGAGGAAGGCCCAGTACTTC
NA	TRBJ1-1	NA	TRBV7-2	CASSLEVRGTEAFF	TGTGCCAGCAGCTTAGAGGTTAGGGGTACTGAAGCTTTCTTT
NA	TRBJ2-2	TRBD2	TRBV7-2	CASSLRGGAVAGELFF	TGTGCCAGCAGCCTCCGGGGAGGGGCAGTCGCCGGGGAGCTGTTTTTT
NA	TRBJ1-6	TRBD1	TRBV6-1	CAAGTGQNSPLHF	TGTGCCGCAGGGACAGGGCAAAATTCACCCCTCCACTTT
NA	TRBJ2-1	NA	TRBV6-5	CASSPPGGGNEQFF	TGTGCCAGCAGCCCTCCGGGGGGCGGGAATGAGCAGTTCTTC
NA	TRBJ1-1	NA	TRBV9	CASSGPWGQREPNTEAFF	TGTGCCAGCAGCGGACCTTGGGGACAAAGGGAGCCAAACACTGAAGCTTTCTTT
NA	TRBJ1-4	NA	TRBV6-5	CASTSTSTTNEKLFF	TGTGCCAGCACTAGTACTTCCACAACTAATGAAAAACTGTTTTTT
few	TRBJ2-5	TRBD2	TRBV7-8	CASSFRLAGQETQYF	TGTGCCAGCAGCTTTCGACTAGCGGGTCAAGAGACCCAGTACTTC
NA	TRBJ1-2	NA	TRBV27	CASRSTGIYGYTF	TGTGCCAGCAGGTCTACAGGGATCTATGGCTACACCTTC
NA	TRBJ2-5	NA	TRBV5-1	CASSLVLEEAQYF	TGCGCCAGCAGCTTGGTCCTGGAAGAGGCCCAGTACTTC
NA	TRBJ2-2	TRBD2	TRBV29-1	CSAQTTSKDTGELFF	TGCAGCGCCCAGACGACTAGCAAGGACACCGGGGAGCTGTTTTTT
NA	TRBJ1-2	TRBD1	TRBV19	CASSTTLLGTVYGYTF	TGTGCCAGTAGTACAACTCTTCTCGGGACAGTCTATGGCTACACCTTC
NA	TRBJ1-5	TRBD1	TRBV9	CASSVGTGNQPQHF	TGTGCCAGCAGCGTTGGGACAGGGAACCAGCCCCAGCATTTT
few	TRBJ2-7	TRBD1	TRBV5-6	CASSSPAGQGAFRPYEQYF	TGTGCCAGCAGCTCCCCCGCCGGACAGGGGGCGTTTCGCCCTTACGAGCAGTACTTC
NA	TRBJ1-1	NA	TRBV30	CAWRQGNTEAFF	TGTGCCTGGAGACAGGGGAACACTGAAGCTTTCTTT
NA	TRBJ1-5	NA	TRBV27	CASSFPSSNQPQHF	TGTGCCAGCAGTTTTCCCAGTTCCAATCAGCCCCAGCATTTT
NA	TRBJ2-1	NA	TRBV5-1	CASSSGLSLSNEQFF	TGCGCCAGCAGCTCGGGACTCAGCCTGTCCAATGAGCAGTTCTTC
NA	TRBJ2-3	NA	TRBV9	CASSFGGGHPTDTQYF	TGTGCCAGCAGCTTCGGTGGAGGGCATCCCACAGATACGCAGTATTTT
NA	TRBJ1-1	TRBD1	TRBV19	CASSIDRTGGSEAFF	TGTGCCAGTAGTATAGACCGGACAGGGGGATCTGAAGCTTTCTTT
once	TRBJ1-4	TRBD1	TRBV5-6	CASSFDTGVLFF	TGTGCCAGCAGCTTTGACACAGGGGTGCTGTTTTTT
once	TRBJ2-5	NA	TRBV11-3	CASSLREQGRETQYF	TGTGCCAGCAGCTTACGGGAACAGGGAAGGGAGACCCAGTACTTC
NA	TRBJ2-3	TRBD2	TRBV7-9	CASSLLAGGPTQYF	TGTGCCAGCAGCTTGCTCGCGGGAGGGCCTACGCAGTATTTT
NA	TRBJ2-7	NA	TRBV30	CAWSVNREGEQYF	TGTGCCTGGAGTGTGAACAGGGAGGGCGAGCAGTACTTC
once	TRBJ2-1	TRBD2	TRBV19	CASSVLRLARYNEQFF	TGTGCCAGTAGTGTCCTCCGACTAGCGCGTTACAATGAGCAGTTCTTC
NA	TRBJ1-3	NA	TRBV5-6	CASSSTGNTIYF	TGTGCCAGCAGCTCGACAGGAAACACCATATATTTT
NA	TRBJ2-7	TRBD2	TRBV30	CAWSLGLAGSYEQYF	TGTGCCTGGAGTCTGGGACTAGCGGGCTCCTACGAGCAGTACTTC
NA	TRBJ2-5	TRBD1	TRBV2	CASSEMGQGVETQYF	TGTGCCAGCAGTGAAATGGGACAGGGTGTTGAGACCCAGTACTTC
NA	TRBJ1-2	NA	TRBV4-1	CASSQPTPGPNYGYTF	TGCGCCAGCAGCCAACCTACACCGGGTCCCAACTATGGCTACACCTTC
NA	TRBJ2-1	NA	TRBV7-2	CASSHLRGGSSYNEQFF	TGTGCCAGCAGCCACCTCCGGGGAGGCAGCTCCTACAATGAGCAGTTCTTC
NA	TRBJ2-7	NA	TRBV7-2	CASRRQVSYEQYF	TGTGCCAGCAGAAGGCAGGTCTCCTACGAGCAGTACTTC
few	TRBJ1-2	TRBD1	TRBV7-9	CASSQWDRGFDGYTF	TGTGCCAGCAGCCAATGGGACAGGGGGTTTGATGGCTACACCTTC
NA	TRBJ2-1	TRBD2	TRBV27	CASKNSGGYTYNEQFF	TGTGCCAGCAAAAATAGCGGGGGCTATACCTACAATGAGCAGTTCTTC
few	TRBJ1-1	NA	TRBV7-2	CASSLVRGGESFF	TGTGCCAGCAGCTTAGTTCGTGGAGGCGAGTCTTTCTTT
NA	TRBJ2-1	TRBD2	TRBV30	CAWKGGSSYNEQFF	TGTGCCTGGAAGGGCGGGAGTTCCTACAATGAGCAGTTCTTC
NA	TRBJ2-1	TRBD2	TRBV5-1	CASSRTLAGVIGEQFF	TGCGCCAGCAGCCGGACTCTAGCGGGAGTAATTGGTGAGCAGTTCTTC